This T cell receptor beta chain was sequenced for a study of cytomegalovirus exposure and HLA in healthy donors. Study overall: There were about 85 million unique TCRs (from HLA-typed donors) in an early data release. Whole-study findings and limits: A later analysis showed that HLA-associated TCR beta chains had undergone more clonal expansion than equally common others. High specificity and sensitivity for cytomegalovirus status were reported for the classifier.

Concerning this clone itself: Its matching antigen is unknown.

The PCR was carried out with 60 Vbeta primers and 13 Jbeta primers. Assay: immunoSEQ multiplex PCR; the TCRdb copy retains only in-frame clones and omits some. The sample lists approximately 70,000 clones, roughly 80% seen once, with 2.5% to 3.5% in the top ten. The origin of this receptor is a woman aged 30 to 39 in good health and CMV-seronegative. Sequenced sample: PBMCs.

CDR3 nucleotide sequence: TGTGCCAGCACCTTAGGTGGTCAGGGGGCGATGGATACGCAGTATTTT. This codes for CASTLGGQGAMDTQYF. The chain uses TRBV9 and TRBJ2-3; 8 nucleotides align to TRBD1. The germline gives CDR1 SGDLS, CDR2 YYNGEE. J was trimmed by 6 bases and V by 6 bases; bases with no gene match: 15. The CDR3 is 16 residues long. The full variable domain, completed using reference TRBV9 and TRBJ2-3, is DSGVTQTPKHLITATGQRVTLRCSPRSGDLSVYWYQQSLDQGLQFLIQYYNGEERAKGNILERFSAQQFPDLHSELNLSSLELGDSALYFCASTLGGQGAMDTQYFGPGTRLTVL.